This TCR beta chain was observed in a study of blood T cell repertoires in COVID-19. Study background: Acute-phase and convalescent COVID-19 samples originated in the United States, Italy and Spain.

V was shortened by 3 bases and J by 2 bases, with 10 bases between the two germline ends. The germline V gene has CDR1 DFQATT and CDR2 SNEGSKA (reference sequence). The CDR3 covers 13 residues. Original analysis: How many nucleated cells were present was estimated from reference gene primer amplification. Clones were sequenced by immunoSEQ multiplex PCR, and TCRdb holds only the in-frame ones, with some missing. V and J calls and clone size are copied from that table; D and trimming were computed from the DNA. The sample has about 180,000 clones, roughly nine tenths seen once. The sequenced sample consisted of peripheral blood. V gene TRBV20-1 combines with J gene TRBJ1-2, with unresolved D. The source is a man between 18 and 35 years old who had recovered from COVID-19. This CDR3 reads CSASLTGNYGYTF. The CDR3 bases are TGCAGTGCTAGTTTGACTGGGAACTATGGCTACACCTTC.